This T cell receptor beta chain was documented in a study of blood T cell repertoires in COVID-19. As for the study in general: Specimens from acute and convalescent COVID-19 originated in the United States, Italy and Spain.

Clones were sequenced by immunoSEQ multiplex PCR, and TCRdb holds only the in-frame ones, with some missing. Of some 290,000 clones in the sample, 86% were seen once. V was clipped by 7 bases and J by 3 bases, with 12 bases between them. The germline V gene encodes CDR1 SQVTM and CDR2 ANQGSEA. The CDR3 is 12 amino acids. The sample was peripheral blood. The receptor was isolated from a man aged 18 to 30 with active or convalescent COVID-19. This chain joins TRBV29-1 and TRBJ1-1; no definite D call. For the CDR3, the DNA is TGCAGCGCCGCAAACGGGGACACTGAAGCTTTCTTT. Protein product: CSAANGDTEAFF.